This entry concerns a single T cell receptor (beta chain). What it binds is not known. This sample is part of a study of Tregs in tolerant kidney transplant recipients. Findings and caveats of the study: Validation in larger populations is needed because few patients were studied. Tregs expanded with activated donor B cells seemed most donor-specific.

TCRdb's copy holds only in-frame clones and misses some; the assay was immunoSEQ multiplex PCR. The sample records under 50,000 clones, less than 97% being singletons. This TCR was sampled from a human donor in good health. The sample comprised Tregs from blood cultured with allogeneic cells.

The DNA of the CDR3 is TGCGCCAGCTCTACGCGAGTGGGGTTTGAGCAGTTCTTC. This translates into CASSTRVGFEQFF. The chain joins TRBV5-1 to TRBJ2-1, with D uncertain. The V end was cut by 7 bases, the J end by 9 bases, with 17 bases between. Germline V CDR1 and CDR2: SGHRS, YFSETQ. CDR3 length: 13 residues.